Detailed here is one T cell receptor (beta chain). The germline and genes are mouse ones. From the germline J gene comes the end of the CDR3, since the read stops 1 residue before it. The assay was immunoSEQ multiplex PCR, and TCRdb's table has in-frame clones only and misses some. The sample records approximately 45,000 clones, about three quarters being singletons. CDR1 is SNHLY and CDR2 is FYNGKV in the germline V gene (reference sequence). Trimming shortened V by 5 bases and J by 2 bases, and 9 bases separated the two germline ends. The CDR3 is 13 amino acids. This specimen belongs to a study of tissue T cells after allogeneic stem cell transplantation.

This TCR came from a pool of C57BL/6 mice in good health. The chain employs TRBV3 and TRBJ1-1; D is possibly TRBD1 (5 bases). The sequenced sample consisted of sorted cells pooled from one or two spleens. This chain's CDR3 is CASSRQPNTEVFF. CDR3 DNA, as far as it was read: TGTGCCAGCAGCCGACAGCCCAACACAGAAGTCTTC.